What follows are 26 T cell receptor beta chains derived from one specimen sequenced in a study of long-term antiretroviral therapy in people with HIV. The run of the v3.0 immunoSEQ assay was at survey level. Some clones are missing from TCRdb's copy, which holds only in-frame ones; the method was immunoSEQ multiplex PCR. The table includes 35,000 to 40,000 clones, approximately 83% detected once. The input for sequencing was unsorted PBMCs, taken 2.2 years after starting antiretroviral therapy. The receptors stem from a man in his late teens or twenties with HIV.

The chain employs TRBV2 and TRBJ2-2, with 8 nucleotides matching TRBD1. Germline V lookup: CDR1 SNHLY, CDR2 FYNNEI. V dropped 6 bases and J dropped 3; count of bases not matched to a gene: 12. The CDR3 loop spans 17 amino acids. In nucleotides, the CDR3 is TGTGCCAGCAGCCGGTCCTTACAGGGGGTCGACACCGGGGAGCTGTTTTTT. This codes for CASSRSLQGVDTGELFF.

This chain uses TRBV14 with TRBJ2-6; 8 nucleotides line up with TRBD1. J gave up 18 bases and V 2 bases, and 9 bases lay outside the gene matches. The germline CDR1 and CDR2 sequences are SGHDN and FVKESK. The CDR3 runs to 13 residues. The CDR3 spells CASSQQSGTGGTF. In nucleotides, the CDR3 is TGTGCCAGCAGCCAACAATCGGGGACAGGCGGGACTTTC.

The chain carries TRBV7-9 and TRBJ2-7; maybe TRBD2 (6 bases). The V gene's germline CDR1 is SEHNR and CDR2 FQNEAQ (reference sequence). The V end was cut by 1 base, the J end by 5 bases, with 15 bases between. CDR3 size: 15 residues. The CDR3 sequence: CASSLEAGRFHEQYF. The CDR3 nucleotides read TGTGCCAGCAGCTTAGAGGCGGGAAGGTTTCACGAGCAGTACTTC.

This chain joins TRBV20-1 and TRBJ2-3; D may be TRBD1 or TRBD2 (5 bases each). Trimming left V 8 bases short and J 3 bases short, with 9 bases between. The germline gives CDR1 DFQATT, CDR2 SNEGSKA (reference sequence). The CDR3 is 11 amino acids. CDR3 bases: TGCAGTCCCGGGGCAACAGATACGCAGTATTTT. Translated, it gives CSPGATDTQYF.

This clone was observed once. The chain joins TRBV6-1 to TRBJ1-5, with 8 bases fitting TRBD1. After removal of 6 bases from V and 4 bases from J, the junction contained 8 bases not matched to a gene. This CDR3 spans 15 amino acids. Germline V gives CDR1 MNHNS, CDR2 SASEGT. The CDR3 nucleotides read TGTGCCAGCAGCCAACGGACAGGGACAAATCAGCCCCAGCATTTT. Residues: CASSQRTGTNQPQHF.

The DNA for the CDR3 is TGCGCCAGCAGTCCCGGGACAGGGCCCTACAATGAGCAGTTCTTC. Translating it yields CASSPGTGPYNEQFF. The chain recombines TRBV4-3 with TRBJ2-1; 9 nucleotides match TRBD1. V was clipped by 6 bases and J by 2 bases; unmatched bases: 5. In germline, CDR1 is LGHNA, CDR2 YSLEER. There are 15 residues in the CDR3.

This rearrangement joins TRBV4-2 to TRBJ2-5; 8 positions match TRBD2. CDR3 length: 17 residues. Trimming at V came to 4 bases and at J to 3 bases, leaving 13 bases not matched to a gene. Germline V CDR1 and CDR2: LGHNA, YNFKEQ. This CDR3 reads CASSLDSRGLAEETQYF. The DNA for the CDR3 is TGTGCCAGCAGCCTAGACAGCCGAGGACTAGCCGAAGAGACCCAGTACTTC.

The sample holds one count of this clone. This chain joins TRBV5-4 and TRBJ2-5; perhaps TRBD2 as D (6 bases). The CDR3 covers 14 residues. V lost 4 bases and J 6 bases, leaving 16 bases between the germline ends. Germline V gene sequence: CDR1 SGHNT, CDR2 YYREEE (reference sequence). The CDR3 DNA sequence: TGTGCCAGCAGCGATGACACGGAGGGTAAGACCCAGTACTTC. This translates into CASSDDTEGKTQYF.

The chain combines TRBV30 with TRBJ2-6; a weak D match, TRBD1 (6 bases). Germline V gene lookup returns CDR1 GTSNPN and CDR2 SVGIG (reference sequence). Trimming pared 3 bases from V and 4 bases from J, leaving 16 bases between. The CDR3 is made up of 16 amino acids. CDR3 sequence (DNA): TGTGCCTGGAGCGTACCACAGGGAAACGGGGCCAACGTCCTGACTTTC. Its protein is CAWSVPQGNGANVLTF.

This sequence joins TRBV6-1 and TRBJ1-2; TRBD1 aligns across 8 bases. Unmatched junction bases numbered 4, after V lost 3 bases and J lost 4 bases. CDR3 length: 14 residues. The germline V gene encodes CDR1 MNHNS and CDR2 SASEGT. CDR3 bases: TGTGCCAGCAGTGACAGGGGGCGAACCTATGGCTACACCTTC. Translated: CASSDRGRTYGYTF.

This chain links TRBV13 with TRBJ2-5; 10 nucleotides align to TRBD1. This CDR3 region has 15 residues. V lost 2 bases and J lost 5; bases outside the gene matches: 5. Germline V gene sequence: CDR1 PRHDT, CDR2 FYEKMQ (reference sequence). This CDR3 reads CASSLPGQGLETQYF. CDR3 in DNA: TGTGCCAGCAGCTTACCGGGACAGGGGTTGGAGACCCAGTACTTC.

V is TRBV30 and J is TRBJ1-4, with 7 bases fitting TRBD1. Germline V gives CDR1 GTSNPN, CDR2 SVGIG (reference sequence). Trimming at V came to 5 bases and at J to 8 bases, leaving 8 bases not matched to a gene. The CDR3 loop spans 13 amino acids. The CDR3 here is CAWGGQPGEKLFF. The CDR3 DNA reads TGTGCCTGGGGGGGACAGCCAGGGGAAAAACTGTTTTTT.

The rearrangement links TRBV7-2 to TRBJ2-2; 13 positions match TRBD2. The ends lost 5 bases at V and 7 bases at J; junction bases unmatched: 10. The germline V gene has CDR1 SGHTA and CDR2 FQGNSA. There are 17 residues in the CDR3. The CDR3 here is CASSDLTSGGRIGELFF. In nucleotides, the CDR3 is TGTGCCAGCAGCGACCTGACTAGCGGGGGGCGGATCGGGGAGCTGTTTTTT.

The chain couples TRBV11-2 to TRBJ2-1; perhaps TRBD2 as D (6 bases). The CDR3 has 15 amino acids. Per germline, CDR1 SGHAT and CDR2 FQNNGV. V was shortened by 5 bases and J by 0 bases, with 11 bases between the two germline ends. The CDR3 DNA follows: TGTGCCAGCAGCCCGGGACTTGGCTCCTACAATGAGCAGTTCTTC. Its protein is CASSPGLGSYNEQFF.

The V call is TRBV5-1, the J call TRBJ2-7; D is tentatively TRBD1 or TRBD2 (5 bases each). The CDR3 loop spans 13 amino acids. The germline V and J ends were trimmed by 0 bases and 7 bases, with 11 bases remaining between them. CDR1 and CDR2 from the germline V gene are SGHRS and YFSETQ. CDR3 region: CASSLGAREEQYF. The CDR3 region has the DNA TGCGCCAGCAGCTTGGGTGCCAGGGAGGAGCAGTACTTC.

V is TRBV9 and J is TRBJ1-2; TRBD1 matches 8 bases. Germline assignment: CDR1 SGDLS and CDR2 YYNGEE. The V and J ends lost 3 bases and 6 bases, in that order; junction bases with no gene match: 7. This CDR3 contains 14 residues. CDR3 in amino acids: CASSADRGGNGYTF. The CDR3 coding sequence is TGTGCCAGCAGCGCAGACAGGGGAGGAAATGGCTACACCTTC.

V usage is TRBV5-5 and J usage is TRBJ2-1; tentatively, D is TRBD1 (6 bases). V was trimmed by 4 bases and J by 4 bases, leaving 9 bases between them. The CDR3 is 13 residues long. The V gene's germline CDR1 is SGHKS and CDR2 YYEKEE (reference sequence). The CDR3 bases are TGTGCCAGCAGCGGGGGACAATACAATGAGCAGTTCTTC. This sequence encodes CASSGGQYNEQFF.

This chain links TRBV18 with TRBJ2-1; the D is unclear. The germline gives CDR1 KGHSH, CDR2 LQKENI. The CDR3 spans 13 residues. Trimming removed 3 bases at V and 4 bases at J, with 7 bases between. Written as DNA, the CDR3 is TGTGCCAGCTCACCGACGGATTACAATGAGCAGTTCTTC. Translation: CASSPTDYNEQFF. The whole variable domain, filled in from reference TRBV18 and TRBJ2-1, reads NAGVMQNPRHLVRRRGQEARLRCSPMKGHSHVYWYRQLPEEGLKFMVYLQKENIIDESGMPKERFSAEFPKEGPSILRIQQVVRGDSAAYFCASSPTDYNEQFFGPGTRLTVL.

This sequence joins TRBV5-8 and TRBJ1-4; 7 nucleotides align to TRBD1. The CDR3 is 15 amino acids. Trimming took 4 bases from V and 8 from J; bases not matched to a gene: 11. The germline V gene encodes CDR1 SGHTS and CDR2 YDEGEE. The CDR3, as DNA: TGTGCCAGCAGCGGAAAGGGGGCATTGCGGGAAAAACTGTTTTTT. Its protein product is CASSGKGALREKLFF. Complete variable domain (other parts from reference TRBV5-8 and TRBJ1-4): EAGVTQSPTHLIKTRGQQATLRCSPISGHTSVYWYQQALGLGLQFLLWYDEGEERNRGNFPPRFSGRQFPNYSSELNVNALELEDSALYLCASSGKGALREKLFFGSGTQLSVL.

The rearrangement links TRBV28 to TRBJ2-3; 8 positions agree with TRBD1. Germline-derived CDR1 and CDR2 are MDHEN and SYDVKM. V shed 5 bases and J 2 bases; nucleotides not matched to a gene: 6. The CDR3 consists of 15 residues. DNA for the CDR3: TGTGCCAGCAGTACGACAGGGGAGGCCACAGATACGCAGTATTTT. It is translated as CASSTTGEATDTQYF.

The chain is built from TRBV19 and TRBJ1-1; possibly TRBD1 for D (6 bases). Trimming shortened V by 7 bases and J by 0 bases, and 18 bases separated the two germline ends. Germline V gene lookup returns CDR1 LNHDA and CDR2 SQIVND (reference sequence). This CDR3 is built from 16 residues. CDR3 amino acids: CASTAGGADMNTEAFF. CDR3 in DNA: TGTGCCAGTACAGCGGGGGGGGCGGATATGAACACTGAAGCTTTCTTT.

To note about this clone: This same CDR3 is encoded by further DNA sequences in the sample. The chain combines TRBV6-4 with TRBJ1-1; D remains ambiguous. In germline, CDR1 is MRHNA, CDR2 SNTAGT. The V and J ends lost 0 bases and 5 bases respectively, with 10 bases between them. CDR3 size: 14 residues. The CDR3 reads CASSDSSRGTEAFF. The CDR3 DNA reads as TGTGCCAGCAGTGACTCGAGTCGGGGTACTGAAGCTTTCTTT.

The rearrangement links TRBV12-5 to TRBJ2-3; 10 bases fit TRBD1. The germline CDR1 and CDR2 sequences are LGHNT and FRNRAP. V lost 0 bases, J lost 6 bases, and 9 bases stayed unmatched. The CDR3 has 17 residues. This CDR3 reads CASGLVLMGTGEDTQYF. In DNA, the CDR3 is TGTGCTAGTGGTTTGGTTCTAATGGGGACAGGGGAGGATACGCAGTATTTT. The complete variable domain, with remaining parts taken from reference TRBV12-5 and TRBJ2-3, reads DARVTQTPRHKVTEMGQEVTMRCQPILGHNTVFWYRQTMMQGLELLAYFRNRAPLDDSGMPKDRFSAEMPDATLATLKIQPSEPRDSAVYFCASGLVLMGTGEDTQYFGPGTRLTVL.

The gene calls are TRBV11-2 and TRBJ2-1; 7 bases align to TRBD2. Germline CDR1 is SGHAT and CDR2 is FQNNGV. The junction had 12 bases not matched to a gene; V was cut back by 5 bases and J by 8 bases. The CDR3 is made up of 15 amino acids. DNA for the CDR3: TGTGCCAGCAGCCCCCAAGGTAGCGGGTCGGATGAGCAGTTCTTC. Translating gives CASSPQGSGSDEQFF.

The chain couples TRBV20-1 to TRBJ2-7; 7 bases line up with TRBD1. V trimming: 5 bases; J trimming: 6 bases; junction bases outside the gene matches: 4. This CDR3 has 11 amino acids. CDR1 and CDR2 from the germline V gene are DFQATT and SNEGSKA (reference sequence). The CDR3 bases are TGCAGTGCTTCTGGACAGGTCGAGCAGTACTTC. This encodes CSASGQVEQYF.

The genes are TRBV2 and TRBJ1-1; D possibly corresponds to TRBD1 (6 bases). Germline-derived CDR1 and CDR2 are SNHLY and FYNNEI. With 6 bases removed from V and 1 base from J, the gap between germline ends came to 15 bases. This CDR3 has 15 residues. CDR3 sequence reads: CASRPDRSANTEAFF. CDR3 sequence (DNA): TGTGCCAGCAGGCCCGACAGGTCTGCGAACACTGAAGCTTTCTTT. Together with reference TRBV2 and TRBJ1-1, the CDR3 gives the full variable domain: EPEVTQTPSHQVTQMGQEVILRCVPISNHLYFYWYRQILGQKVEFLVSFYNNEISEKSEIFDDQFSVERPDGSNFTLKIRSTKLEDSAMYFCASRPDRSANTEAFFGQGTRLTVV.